The clone carrying this T cell receptor beta chain was picked up many times. The record originates from a study of T and B cells in COVID-19 patients. Blood genomic DNA input for TRB amplification was roughly 220-500 ng. Per the germline V gene, CDR1 is LNHNV and CDR2 is YYDKDF (reference sequence). The CDR3 is made up of 16 amino acids. V lost 1 base, J lost 3 bases, and 1 base stayed unmatched. Multiplex PCR with BIOMED2 TRB-A/B primer pools amplified TRB rearrangements. MiXCR, run by TCRdb on the multiplex PCR reads, gives a single entry per CDR3 protein. This repertoire shows more than 11,000 distinct CDR3 sequences, under 30% found once; its top ten account for nearly 7%.

The sample comprised blood. The chain employs TRBV15 and TRBJ2-3; the match to TRBD2 covers 13 bases. The source is a human donor who had recovered from COVID-19. The CDR3 nucleotides are TGTGCCACCAGCAGAGGGACTAGCGGGAGTACAGATACGCAGTATTTT. Translating gives CATSRGTSGSTDTQYF.